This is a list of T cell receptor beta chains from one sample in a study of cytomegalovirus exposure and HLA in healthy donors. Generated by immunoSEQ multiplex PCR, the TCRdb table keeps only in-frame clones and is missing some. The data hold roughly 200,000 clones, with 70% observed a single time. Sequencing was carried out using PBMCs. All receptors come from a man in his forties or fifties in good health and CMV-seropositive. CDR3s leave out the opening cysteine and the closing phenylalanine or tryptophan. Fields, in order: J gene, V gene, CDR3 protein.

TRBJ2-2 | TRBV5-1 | ASRLLGSAGELF
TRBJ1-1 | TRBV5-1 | ASSRDSRNTEAF
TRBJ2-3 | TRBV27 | ASSPVQIYTDTQY
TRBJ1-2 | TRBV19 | ASSSPGLVTGYT
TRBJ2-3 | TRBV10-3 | AISDGGDYTDTQY
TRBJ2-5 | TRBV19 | ASSNTAQETQY
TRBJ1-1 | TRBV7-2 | ASSANPGAEAF
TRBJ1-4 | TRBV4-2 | ASSPTTNEKLF
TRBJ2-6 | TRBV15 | ATSRDQLGANVLT
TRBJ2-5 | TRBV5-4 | ASSSQASGRTQETQY
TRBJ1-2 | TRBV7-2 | ASSLVPGGPANYGYT
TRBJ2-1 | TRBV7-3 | ASSLEGERGSYNEQF
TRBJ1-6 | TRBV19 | ASSTQGIGAYNSPLH
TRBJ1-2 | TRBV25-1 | ASSGSLGGDYT
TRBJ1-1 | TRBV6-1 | ASSPTLGVIEAF
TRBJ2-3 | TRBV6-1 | ASGRGLDTQY
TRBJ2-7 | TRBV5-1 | ASRIDRDTYEQY
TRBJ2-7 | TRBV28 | ASRRGQAQAYEQY
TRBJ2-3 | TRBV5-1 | ASSSDWAVTDTQY
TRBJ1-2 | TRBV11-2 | ASSLDSTGGVRGYT